This T cell receptor (beta chain) was captured in a study of identical twins. V was cut by 0 bases and J by 6 bases, with 24 bases left in between. The CDR3 length is 19 residues. Germline values: CDR1 SGHDN, CDR2 FVKESK. Each CDR3 protein is one row after TCRdb ran MiXCR on the 5' RACE reads. This sample has around 240,000 distinct CDR3 sequences, with about 10% found just once. This clonotype was found a few times. The sequencing input was memory T cells sorted from blood. The receptor's source is a man between 45 and 60 years old in good health. The chain is built from TRBV14 and TRBJ2-1, with a possible D match to TRBD1 (6 bases). The CDR3 DNA is TGTGCCAGCAGCCAAGATCCTTTCAAGACAGGCCAGGTAGTCAATGAGCAGTTCTTC. Translation gives CASSQDPFKTGQVVNEQFF.